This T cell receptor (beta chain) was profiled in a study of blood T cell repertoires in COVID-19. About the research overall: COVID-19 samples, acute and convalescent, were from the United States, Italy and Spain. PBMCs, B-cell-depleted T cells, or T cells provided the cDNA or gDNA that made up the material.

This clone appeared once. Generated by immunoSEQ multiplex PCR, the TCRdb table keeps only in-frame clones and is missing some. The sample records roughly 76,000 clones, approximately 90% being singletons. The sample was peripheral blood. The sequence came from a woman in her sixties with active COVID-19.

CDR3 sequence: CANSPSAGSRAEAFF. The DNA for the CDR3 is TGTGCCAATTCTCCCTCCGCGGGGAGTAGGGCTGAAGCTTTCTTT. This sequence joins TRBV6-5 and TRBJ1-1, with D unclear. CDR3 length equals 15 residues. Germline CDR1 is MNHEY and CDR2 is SVGAGI. V dropped 10 bases and J dropped 6 bases, with 24 bases sitting between them.